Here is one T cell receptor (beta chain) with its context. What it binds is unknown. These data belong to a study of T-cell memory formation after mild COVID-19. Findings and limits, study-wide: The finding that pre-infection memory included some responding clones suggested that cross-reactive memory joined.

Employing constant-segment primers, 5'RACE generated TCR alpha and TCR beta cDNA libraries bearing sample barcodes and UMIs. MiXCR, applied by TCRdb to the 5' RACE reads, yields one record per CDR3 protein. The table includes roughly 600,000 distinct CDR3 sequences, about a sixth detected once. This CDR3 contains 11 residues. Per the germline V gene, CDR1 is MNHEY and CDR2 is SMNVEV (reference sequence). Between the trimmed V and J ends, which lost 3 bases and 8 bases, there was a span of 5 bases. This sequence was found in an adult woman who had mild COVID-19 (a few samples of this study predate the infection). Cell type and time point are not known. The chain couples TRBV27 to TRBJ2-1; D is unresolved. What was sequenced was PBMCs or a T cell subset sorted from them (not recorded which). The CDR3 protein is CASSFGDEQFF. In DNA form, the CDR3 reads TGTGCCAGCAGTTTCGGAGATGAGCAGTTCTTC.